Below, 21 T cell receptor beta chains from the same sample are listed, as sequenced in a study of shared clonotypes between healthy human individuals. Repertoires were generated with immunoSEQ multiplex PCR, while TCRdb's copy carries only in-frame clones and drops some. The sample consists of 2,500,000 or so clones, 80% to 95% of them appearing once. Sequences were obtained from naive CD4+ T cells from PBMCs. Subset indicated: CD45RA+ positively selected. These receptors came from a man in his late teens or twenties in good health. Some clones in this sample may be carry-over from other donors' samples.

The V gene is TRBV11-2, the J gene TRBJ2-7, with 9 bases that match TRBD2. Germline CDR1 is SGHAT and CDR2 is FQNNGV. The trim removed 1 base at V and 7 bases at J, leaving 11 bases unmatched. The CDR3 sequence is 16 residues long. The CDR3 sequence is CASSLAAASGVYEQYF. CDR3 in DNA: TGTGCCAGCAGCTTAGCCGCGGCTAGCGGGGTTTATGAGCAGTACTTC.

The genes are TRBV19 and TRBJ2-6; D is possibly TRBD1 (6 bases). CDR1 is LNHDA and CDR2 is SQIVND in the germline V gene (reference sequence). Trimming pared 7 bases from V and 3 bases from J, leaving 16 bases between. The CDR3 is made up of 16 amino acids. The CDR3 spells CASTPGRGYGANVLTF. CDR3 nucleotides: TGTGCCAGTACCCCTGGCAGGGGCTATGGGGCCAACGTCCTGACTTTC.

The CDR3 DNA reads TGTGCCACCAGCAGACCTCCGAACCCACAGGGGAGAGGCTACACCTTC. Translated, it gives CATSRPPNPQGRGYTF. The chain is built from TRBV15 and TRBJ1-2, with 7 positions matching TRBD1. The germline gives CDR1 LNHNV, CDR2 YYDKDF (reference sequence). This CDR3 has 16 amino acids. V lost 2 bases, J lost 8 bases, and 14 bases stayed unmatched.

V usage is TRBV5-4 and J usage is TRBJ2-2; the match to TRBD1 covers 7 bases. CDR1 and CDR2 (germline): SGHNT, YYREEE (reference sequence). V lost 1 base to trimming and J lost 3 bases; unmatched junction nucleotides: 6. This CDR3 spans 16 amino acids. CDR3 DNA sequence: TGTGCCAGCAGCTTGCCGGGACAGTTGTACACCGGGGAGCTGTTTTTT. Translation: CASSLPGQLYTGELFF. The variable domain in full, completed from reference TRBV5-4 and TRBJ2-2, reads ETGVTQSPTHLIKTRGQQVTLRCSSQSGHNTVSWYQQALGQGPQFIFQYYREEENGRGNFPPRFSGLQFPNYSSELNVNALELDDSALYLCASSLPGQLYTGELFFGEGSRLTVL.

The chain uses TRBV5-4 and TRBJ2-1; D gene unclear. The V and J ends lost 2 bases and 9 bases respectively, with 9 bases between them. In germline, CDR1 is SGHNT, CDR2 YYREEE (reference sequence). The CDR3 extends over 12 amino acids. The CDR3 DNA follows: TGTGCCAGCAGCTTTAGCCCGGGTGAGCAGTTCTTC. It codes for CASSFSPGEQFF.

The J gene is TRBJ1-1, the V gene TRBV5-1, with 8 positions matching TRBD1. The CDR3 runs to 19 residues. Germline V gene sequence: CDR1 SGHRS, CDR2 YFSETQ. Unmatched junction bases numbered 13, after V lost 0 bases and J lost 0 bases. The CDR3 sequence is CASSLASWVQGALNTEAFF. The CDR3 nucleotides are TGCGCCAGCAGCTTGGCTTCGTGGGTCCAGGGGGCTTTGAACACTGAAGCTTTCTTT.

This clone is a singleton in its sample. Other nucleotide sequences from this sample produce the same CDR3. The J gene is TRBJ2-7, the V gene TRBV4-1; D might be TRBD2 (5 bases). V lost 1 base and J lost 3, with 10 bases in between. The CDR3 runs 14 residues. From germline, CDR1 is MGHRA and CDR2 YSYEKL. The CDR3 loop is CASSQVARDYEQYF. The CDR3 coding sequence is TGCGCCAGCAGCCAAGTGGCACGGGACTACGAGCAGTACTTC.

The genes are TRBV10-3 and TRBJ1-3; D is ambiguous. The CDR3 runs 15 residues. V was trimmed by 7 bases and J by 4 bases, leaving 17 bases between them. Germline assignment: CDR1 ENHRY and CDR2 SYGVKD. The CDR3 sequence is CAITPAKEGGNTIYF. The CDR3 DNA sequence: TGTGCCATCACCCCCGCGAAGGAAGGAGGAAACACCATATATTTT.

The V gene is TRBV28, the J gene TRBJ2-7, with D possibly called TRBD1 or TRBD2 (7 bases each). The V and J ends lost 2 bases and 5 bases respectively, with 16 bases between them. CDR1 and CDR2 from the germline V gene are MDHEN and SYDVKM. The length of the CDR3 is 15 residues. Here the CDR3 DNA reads TGTGCCAGCAGTTTAGGGAGGGGGCGCTTAGACGAGCAGTACTTC. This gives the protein CASSLGRGRLDEQYF.

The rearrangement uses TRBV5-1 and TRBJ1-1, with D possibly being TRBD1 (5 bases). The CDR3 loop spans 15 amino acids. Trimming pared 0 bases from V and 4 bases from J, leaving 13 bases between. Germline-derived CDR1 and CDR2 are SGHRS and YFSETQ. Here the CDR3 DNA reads TGCGCCAGCAGCTTGGAGGCGGGGCGGGTCACTGAAGCTTTCTTT. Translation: CASSLEAGRVTEAFF.

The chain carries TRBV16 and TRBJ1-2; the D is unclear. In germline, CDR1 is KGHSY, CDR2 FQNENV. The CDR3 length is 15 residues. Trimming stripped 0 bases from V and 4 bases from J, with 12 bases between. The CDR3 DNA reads TGTGCCAGCAGCCAATCCGGGCCGGGGAGCTATGGCTACACCTTC. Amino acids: CASSQSGPGSYGYTF.

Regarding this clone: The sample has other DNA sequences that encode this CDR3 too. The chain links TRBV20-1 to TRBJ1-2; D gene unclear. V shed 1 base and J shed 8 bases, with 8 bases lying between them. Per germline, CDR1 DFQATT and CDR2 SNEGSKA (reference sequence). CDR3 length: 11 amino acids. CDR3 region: CSARGPDGYTF. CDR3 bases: TGCAGTGCTAGAGGGCCGGACGGCTACACCTTC.

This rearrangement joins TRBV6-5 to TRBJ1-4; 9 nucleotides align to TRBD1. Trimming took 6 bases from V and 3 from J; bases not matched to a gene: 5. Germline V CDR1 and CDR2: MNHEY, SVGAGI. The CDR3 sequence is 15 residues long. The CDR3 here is CASRMNRGPNEKLFF. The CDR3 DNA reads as TGTGCCAGCAGGATGAACAGGGGGCCTAATGAAAAACTGTTTTTT.

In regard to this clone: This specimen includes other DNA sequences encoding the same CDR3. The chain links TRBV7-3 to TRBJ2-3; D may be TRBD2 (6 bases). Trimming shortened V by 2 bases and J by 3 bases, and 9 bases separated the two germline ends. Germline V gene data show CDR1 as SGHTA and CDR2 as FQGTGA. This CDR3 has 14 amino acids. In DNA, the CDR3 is TGTGCCAGCAGCTTATCCCGGGGGACAGATACGCAGTATTTT. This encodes CASSLSRGTDTQYF.

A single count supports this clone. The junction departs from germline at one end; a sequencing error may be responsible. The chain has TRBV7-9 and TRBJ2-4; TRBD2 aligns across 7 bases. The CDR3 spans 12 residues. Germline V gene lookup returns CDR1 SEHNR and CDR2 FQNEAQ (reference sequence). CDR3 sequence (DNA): TGTGCCAGCAGCTTAGCTGCGGGAGCGGAGCACTTC. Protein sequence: CASSLAAGAEHF.

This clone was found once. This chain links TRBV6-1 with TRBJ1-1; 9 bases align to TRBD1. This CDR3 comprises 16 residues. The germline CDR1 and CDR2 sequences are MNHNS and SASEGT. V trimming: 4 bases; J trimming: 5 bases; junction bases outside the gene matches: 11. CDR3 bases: TGTGCCAGCAGTGTACCCCACCGGGACAGGGAAACTGAAGCTTTCTTT. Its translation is CASSVPHRDRETEAFF.

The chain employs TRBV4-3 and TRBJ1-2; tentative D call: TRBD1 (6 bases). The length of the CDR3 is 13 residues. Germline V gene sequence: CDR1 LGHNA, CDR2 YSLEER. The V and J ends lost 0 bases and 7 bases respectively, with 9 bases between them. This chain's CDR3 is CASSQDRDTGYTF. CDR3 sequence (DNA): TGCGCCAGCAGCCAAGATCGGGACACTGGCTACACCTTC.

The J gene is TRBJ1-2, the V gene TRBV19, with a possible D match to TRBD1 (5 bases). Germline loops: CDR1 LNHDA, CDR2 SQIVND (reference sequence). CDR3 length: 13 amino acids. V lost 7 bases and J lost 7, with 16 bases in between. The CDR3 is CASKAGDGFGYTF. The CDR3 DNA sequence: TGTGCCAGTAAGGCCGGGGACGGGTTTGGCTACACCTTC.

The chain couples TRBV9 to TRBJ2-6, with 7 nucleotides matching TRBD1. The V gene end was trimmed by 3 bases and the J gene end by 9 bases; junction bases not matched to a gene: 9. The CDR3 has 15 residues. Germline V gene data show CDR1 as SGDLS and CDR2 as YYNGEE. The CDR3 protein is CASSARTGAINVLTF. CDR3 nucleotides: TGTGCCAGCAGCGCCCGGACAGGTGCAATCAACGTCCTGACTTTC.

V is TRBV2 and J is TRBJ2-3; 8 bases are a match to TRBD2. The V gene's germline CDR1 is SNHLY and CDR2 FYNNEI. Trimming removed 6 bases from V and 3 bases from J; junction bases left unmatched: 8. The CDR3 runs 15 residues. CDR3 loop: CASRGVGRVTDTQYF. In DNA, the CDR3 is TGTGCCAGCAGGGGGGTCGGGAGGGTGACAGATACGCAGTATTTT.

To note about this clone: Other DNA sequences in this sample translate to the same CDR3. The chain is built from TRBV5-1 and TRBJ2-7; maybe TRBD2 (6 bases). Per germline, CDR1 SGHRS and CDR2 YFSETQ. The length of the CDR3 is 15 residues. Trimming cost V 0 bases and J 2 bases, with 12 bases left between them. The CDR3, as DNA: TGCGCCAGCAGCTTGGCAGCGGGTGCCACCTACGAGCAGTACTTC. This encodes CASSLAAGATYEQYF.